These 19 T cell receptor beta chains share one sample of origin, sequenced in a study of cytomegalovirus exposure and HLA in healthy donors. PCR amplification relied on 60 Vbeta primers (plus 13 Jbeta primers). Clones were read by immunoSEQ multiplex PCR, and TCRdb kept only the in-frame ones, dropping some. The sample gives over 150,000 clones, under 85% of which show up once; 4.8% is in the top ten. The sample was PBMCs. The receptors derive from a young man in good health and CMV-seronegative.

This clone came up a few times. The chain links TRBV18 to TRBJ2-7, with 7 nucleotides matching TRBD2. This CDR3 contains 13 residues. Germline lookup yields CDR1 KGHSH and CDR2 LQKENI. J was trimmed by 10 bases and V by 6 bases; bases with no gene match: 12. CDR3 bases: TGTGCCAGCTCTCCTGATATCCGGGAGGTACAGTACTTC. Translated: CASSPDIREVQYF. The entire variable domain, with the rest obtained from reference TRBV18 and TRBJ2-7, is as follows: NAGVMQNPRHLVRRRGQEARLRCSPMKGHSHVYWYRQLPEEGLKFMVYLQKENIIDESGMPKERFSAEFPKEGPSILRIQQVVRGDSAAYFCASSPDIREVQYFGPGTRLTVT.

The chain combines TRBV11-3 with TRBJ2-2; no clear D gene. The CDR3 is made up of 12 amino acids. Germline V lookup: CDR1 SGHNT, CDR2 YENEEA. The V end was cut by 3 bases, the J end by 7 bases, with 6 bases between. CDR3 protein: CASSLSGGELFF. The DNA for the CDR3 is TGTGCCAGCAGCTTGTCCGGCGGGGAGCTGTTTTTT. Full variable domain (outside the CDR3, taken from reference TRBV11-3 and TRBJ2-2): EAGVVQSPRYKIIEKKQPVAFWCNPISGHNTLYWYLQNLGQGPELLIRYENEEAVDDSQLPKDRFSAERLKGVDSTLKIQPAELGDSAVYLCASSLSGGELFFGEGSRLTVL.

The chain combines TRBV5-8 with TRBJ1-1; a weak D match, TRBD1 (6 bases). V was pared by 0 bases and J by 3 bases, with 12 bases between. CDR1 is SGHTS, CDR2 YDEGEE, per germline. There are 15 residues in the CDR3. The CDR3 loop reads CASSLVVTGHTEAFF. Written as DNA, the CDR3 is TGTGCCAGCAGCTTGGTGGTGACAGGCCACACTGAAGCTTTCTTT.

J is TRBJ1-1 and V is TRBV7-6; D gene unclear. Trimming took 3 bases from V and 6 from J, leaving 11 bases between them. The length of the CDR3 is 13 residues. From germline, CDR1 is SGHVS and CDR2 FNYEAQ. The chain's CDR3 is CASSFELWSEAFF. The DNA of the CDR3 is TGTGCCAGCAGCTTTGAACTCTGGTCTGAAGCTTTCTTT.

With regard to this clone: One junction end does not reproduce the germline sequence, and a read error may be involved. J is TRBJ1-2 and V is TRBV18; the D is unclear. Germline CDR1 reads KGHSH; CDR2 reads LQKENI. CDR3 length: 15 residues. The CDR3 protein is CASSPPTGGSYGYIF. Written as DNA, the CDR3 is TGTGCCAGCTCACCCCCCACGGGTGGGTCCTATGGCTACATCTTC.

CDR3 bases: TGTGCCAGCAGTGAATGGGCAGGGGCTAGCACAGATACGCAGTATTTT. Amino acids: CASSEWAGASTDTQYF. The chain couples TRBV6-1 to TRBJ2-3; tentative D call: TRBD1 (6 bases). This CDR3 is 16 amino acids long. Trimming cost V 2 bases and J 0 bases, with 12 bases left between them. Germline CDR1 reads MNHNS; CDR2 reads SASEGT.

V is TRBV29-1 and J is TRBJ2-3, with 9 bases aligning to TRBD2. Per germline, CDR1 SQVTM and CDR2 ANQGSEA. This CDR3 comprises 14 residues. Unmatched junction bases numbered 4, after V lost 3 bases and J lost 3 bases. The CDR3 nucleotides are TGCAGCGTTGATACGGCGGGGGGGACAGATACGCAGTATTTT. This sequence encodes CSVDTAGGTDTQYF.

CDR3 residues: CASSQEGGLVWTGELFF. CDR3 DNA: TGCGCCAGCAGCCAAGAGGGGGGTCTGGTTTGGACCGGGGAGCTGTTTTTT. The V call is TRBV4-1, the J call TRBJ2-2; TRBD2 is a possible D gene (6 bases). Trimming left V 0 bases short and J 5 bases short, with 16 bases between. The CDR3 loop spans 17 amino acids. From germline, CDR1 is MGHRA and CDR2 YSYEKL.

This sequence joins TRBV5-1 and TRBJ2-3; TRBD1 matches at 10 bases. Looked up from germline, CDR1 is SGHRS and CDR2 is YFSETQ. The J segment lost 1 base and the V segment lost 3 bases, leaving 2 bases of the junction unmatched. The CDR3 contains 15 residues. Here the CDR3 reads CASSSGTGGTDTQYF. As DNA, the CDR3 is TGCGCCAGCAGCTCGGGGACAGGGGGCACAGATACGCAGTATTTT.

This clone was found many times. The J gene is TRBJ2-7, the V gene TRBV10-1; no clear D gene. Trimming took 5 bases from V and 3 from J, leaving 17 bases between them. The CDR3 length is 15 residues. Germline lookup yields CDR1 WNHNN and CDR2 SYGVQD (reference sequence). The CDR3, as DNA: TGCGCCAGCAGTCCCCCCCTAGAATTGGGCTACGAGCAGTACTTC. Its protein is CASSPPLELGYEQYF.

The gene calls are TRBV5-6 and TRBJ1-2; D unresolved. The V gene lost 3 bases and the J gene lost 8 bases, with 14 bases spanning the gap. Germline V CDR1 and CDR2: SGHDT, YYEEEE. There are 13 residues in the CDR3. The CDR3 nucleotides are TGTGCCAGCAGCTGGTCCTCTAGGCGGGGCTACACCTTC. It is translated as CASSWSSRRGYTF.

This chain joins TRBV10-2 and TRBJ2-7; 7 bases align to TRBD2. V lost 1 base, J lost 4 bases, and 10 bases stayed unmatched. The CDR3 is made up of 16 amino acids. Germline V gene data show CDR1 as WSHSY and CDR2 as SAAADI. The CDR3 reads CASSEYGGVLPYEQYF. The CDR3 coding sequence is TGCGCCAGCAGTGAGTATGGGGGGGTCCTACCTTACGAGCAGTACTTC.

This clone has a single count. The chain couples TRBV5-1 to TRBJ2-3; maybe TRBD2 (5 bases). CDR1 and CDR2 from the germline V gene are SGHRS and YFSETQ. The CDR3 is made up of 15 amino acids. The V end was cut by 0 bases, the J end by 0 bases, with 8 bases between. The CDR3 DNA reads as TGCGCCAGCAGCTTGGGCCCTAGCAGCACAGATACGCAGTATTTT. It translates to CASSLGPSSTDTQYF.

CDR3 nucleotide sequence: TGCAGCGTTGCAGGGGGCTCAGATCAGCCCCAGCATTTT. Its translation: CSVAGGSDQPQHF. The genes are TRBV29-1 and TRBJ1-5, with 8 bases that match TRBD1. The J segment lost 5 bases and the V segment lost 4 bases, leaving 4 bases of the junction unmatched. The CDR3 covers 13 residues. Germline CDR1 is SQVTM and CDR2 is ANQGSEA.

CDR3 in amino acids: CASSTQGTGVYEQYF. The CDR3, as DNA: TGTGCCAGTAGTACTCAGGGGACAGGAGTCTACGAGCAGTACTTC. V is TRBV19 and J is TRBJ2-7, with 8 bases identical to TRBD1. This CDR3 has 15 residues. The J segment lost 3 bases and the V segment lost 4 bases, leaving 8 bases of the junction unmatched. CDR1 and CDR2 (germline): LNHDA, SQIVND (reference sequence).

This clone has just one count. Mismatch with germline at one junction end may stem from a read error. This sample also contains other DNA sequences that code for the same CDR3. The rearrangement uses TRBV7-9 and TRBJ2-7; no firm D call. Germline V gene sequence: CDR1 SEHNR, CDR2 FQNEAQ (reference sequence). The CDR3 covers 12 residues. In DNA form, the CDR3 reads TGTTCCAGCAGCTCCCCGGGTTACGAGCAGTACTTC. Translating it yields CSSSSPGYEQYF.

With regard to this clone: Different DNA sequences within this sample yield the same CDR3. CDR3 residues: CASSSGDQPQHF. DNA of the CDR3: TGTGCCAGCAGCTCCGGGGATCAGCCCCAGCATTTT. The chain recombines TRBV7-9 with TRBJ1-5; D is ambiguous. The CDR3 sequence is 12 residues long. The germline CDR1 and CDR2 sequences are SEHNR and FQNEAQ (reference sequence). Trimming left V 4 bases short and J 5 bases short, with 6 bases between.

The CDR3 loop is CASRNGNRGSYNEQFF. Written as DNA, the CDR3 is TGTGCCAGCAGAAACGGGAACCGGGGCTCCTACAATGAGCAGTTCTTC. The genes are TRBV7-8 and TRBJ2-1; weak D call: TRBD2 (5 bases). Between the trimmed V and J ends, which lost 6 bases and 0 bases, there was a span of 15 bases. CDR1 is SGHVS and CDR2 is FQNEAQ in the germline V gene. The CDR3 covers 16 residues.

The chain has TRBV27 and TRBJ1-2; D is unclear. The V gene lost 2 bases and the J gene lost 2 bases, with 9 bases spanning the gap. The V gene's germline CDR1 is MNHEY and CDR2 SMNVEV (reference sequence). The CDR3 totals 14 residues. The CDR3 DNA follows: TGTGCCAGCAGTTTAGCAGGACTGAACTATGGCTACACCTTC. Its translation is CASSLAGLNYGYTF.